The entry that follows covers one T cell receptor (beta chain) sequence. PCR primers comprised 60 Vbeta and 13 Jbeta primers. The data were produced by immunoSEQ multiplex PCR, yet TCRdb's version contains in-frame clones alone and is incomplete. The sample shows about 150,000 clones, approximately 80% of them seen only once. The data were obtained in a study of cytomegalovirus exposure and HLA in healthy donors. Germline assignment: CDR1 SGHRS and CDR2 YFSETQ. Trimming stripped 3 bases from V and 1 base from J, with 10 bases between. The length of the CDR3 is 14 residues. The receptor was isolated from a male donor in good health and CMV-seronegative. The specimen sequenced was PBMCs. The V gene is TRBV5-1, the J gene TRBJ1-1; weak D call: TRBD1 (5 bases). The CDR3 spells CASSSQGGNTEAFF. The CDR3 DNA follows: TGCGCCAGCAGCTCCCAGGGTGGGAACACTGAAGCTTTCTTT.